This TCR beta chain was captured in a study of cytomegalovirus exposure and HLA in healthy donors. The CDR3 has 15 residues. Germline assignment: CDR1 LNHDA and CDR2 SQIVND (reference sequence). Trimming removed 10 bases from V and 0 bases from J, with 18 bases in between. Concerning this clone: The antigen is not known.

Primers included in the PCR were 60 Vbeta and 13 Jbeta primers. Here immunoSEQ multiplex PCR was the method, and the copy in TCRdb shows in-frame clones only, minus some. The sample consists of about 140,000 clones, 70% to 85% of them appearing once. Study-level results: Testing in vitro showed three CMV-associated chains specific for CMV antigens.

The chain couples TRBV19 to TRBJ1-1; D gene uncertain. Sequencing input: PBMCs. This clonotype originated in a woman in her sixties in good health and CMV-seropositive. The DNA of the CDR3 is TGTGCCACGTCTCGGGGTCTGAACATGAACACTGAAGCTTTCTTT. It encodes CATSRGLNMNTEAFF.